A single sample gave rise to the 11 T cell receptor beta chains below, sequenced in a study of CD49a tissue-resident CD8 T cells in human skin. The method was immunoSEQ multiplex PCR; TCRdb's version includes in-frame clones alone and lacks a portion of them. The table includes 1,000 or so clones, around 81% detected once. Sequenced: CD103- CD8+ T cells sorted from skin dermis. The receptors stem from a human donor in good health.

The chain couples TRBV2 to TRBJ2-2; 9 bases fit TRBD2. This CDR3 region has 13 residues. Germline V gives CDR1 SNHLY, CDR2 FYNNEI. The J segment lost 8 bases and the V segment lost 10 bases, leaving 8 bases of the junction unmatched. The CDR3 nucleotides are TGTGCCACCTGGACTAGCGCCCGAGGGGAGCTGTTTTTT. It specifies CATWTSARGELFF. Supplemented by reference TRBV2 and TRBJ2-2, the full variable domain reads EPEVTQTPSHQVTQMGQEVILRCVPISNHLYFYWYRQILGQKVEFLVSFYNNEISEKSEIFDDQFSVERPDGSNFTLKIRSTKLEDSAMYFCATWTSARGELFFGEGSRLTVL.

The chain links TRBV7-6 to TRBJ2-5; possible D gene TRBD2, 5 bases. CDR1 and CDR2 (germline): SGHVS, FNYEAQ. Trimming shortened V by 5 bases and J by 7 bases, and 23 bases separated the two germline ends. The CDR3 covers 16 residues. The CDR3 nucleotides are TGTGCCAGCAGCCCCAGAGTAGGAGCGGCATGGGGGACCCAGTACTTC. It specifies CASSPRVGAAWGTQYF.

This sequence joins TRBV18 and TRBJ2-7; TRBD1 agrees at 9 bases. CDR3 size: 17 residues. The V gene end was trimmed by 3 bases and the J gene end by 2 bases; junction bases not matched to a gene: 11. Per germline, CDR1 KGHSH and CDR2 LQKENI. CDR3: CASSPKGGGQGPYEQYF. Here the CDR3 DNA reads TGTGCCAGCTCACCCAAGGGAGGGGGACAGGGACCCTACGAGCAGTACTTC.

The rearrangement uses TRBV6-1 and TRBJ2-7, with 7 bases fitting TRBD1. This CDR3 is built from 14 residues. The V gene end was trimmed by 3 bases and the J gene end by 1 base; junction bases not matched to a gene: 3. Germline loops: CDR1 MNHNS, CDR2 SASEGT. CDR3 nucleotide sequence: TGTGCCAGCAGTGACCGGGACAGATCCTACGAGCAGTACGTC. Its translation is CASSDRDRSYEQYV.

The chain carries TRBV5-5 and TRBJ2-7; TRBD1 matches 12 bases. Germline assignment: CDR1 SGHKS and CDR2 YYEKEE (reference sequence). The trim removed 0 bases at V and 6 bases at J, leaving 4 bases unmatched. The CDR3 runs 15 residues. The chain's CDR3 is CASSLEGQGASEQYV. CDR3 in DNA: TGTGCCAGCAGCTTGGAGGGACAGGGGGCCTCCGAGCAGTACGTC.

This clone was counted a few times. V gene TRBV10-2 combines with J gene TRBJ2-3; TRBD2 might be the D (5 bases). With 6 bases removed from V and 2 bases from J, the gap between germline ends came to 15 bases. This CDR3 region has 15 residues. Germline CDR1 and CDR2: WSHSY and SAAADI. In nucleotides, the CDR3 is TGCGCCAGCAGGGACCTTCTGCGGGTCACAGATACGCAGTATTTT. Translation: CASRDLLRVTDTQYF.

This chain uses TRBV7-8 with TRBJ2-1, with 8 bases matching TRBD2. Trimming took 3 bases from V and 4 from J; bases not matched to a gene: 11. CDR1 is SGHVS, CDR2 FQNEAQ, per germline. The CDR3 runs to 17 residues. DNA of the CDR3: TGTGCCAGCAGCTTTGCCCCGGGGCGGGGGGTTTACAATGAGCAGTTCTTC. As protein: CASSFAPGRGVYNEQFF.

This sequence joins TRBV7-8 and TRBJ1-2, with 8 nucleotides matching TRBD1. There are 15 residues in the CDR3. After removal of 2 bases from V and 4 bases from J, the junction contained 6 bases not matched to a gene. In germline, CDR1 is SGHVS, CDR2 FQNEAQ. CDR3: CASSLPRTGIYGYTF. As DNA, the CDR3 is TGTGCCAGCAGCTTACCTCGGACAGGGATCTATGGCTACACCTTC.

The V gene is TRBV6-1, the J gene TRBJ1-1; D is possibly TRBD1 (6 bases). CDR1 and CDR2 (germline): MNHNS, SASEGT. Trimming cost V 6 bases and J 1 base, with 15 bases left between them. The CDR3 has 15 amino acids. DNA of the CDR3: TGTGCCAGCAGCATAATTATACAGGGGAACACTGAAGCTTTCTTT. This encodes CASSIIIQGNTEAFF.

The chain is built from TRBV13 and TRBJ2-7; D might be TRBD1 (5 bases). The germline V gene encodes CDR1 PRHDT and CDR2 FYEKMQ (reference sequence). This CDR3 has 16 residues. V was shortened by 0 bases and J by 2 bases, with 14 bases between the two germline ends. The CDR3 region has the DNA TGTGCCAGCAGCTTAGGGCGGACACAACCTGCCTACGAGCAGTACTTC. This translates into CASSLGRTQPAYEQYF.

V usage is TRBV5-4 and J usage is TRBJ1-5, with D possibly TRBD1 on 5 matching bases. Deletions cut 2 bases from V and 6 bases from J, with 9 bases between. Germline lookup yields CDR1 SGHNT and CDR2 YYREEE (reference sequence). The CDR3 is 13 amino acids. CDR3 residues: CASSLWGTQPQHF. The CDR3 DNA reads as TGTGCCAGCAGCTTATGGGGCACTCAGCCCCAGCATTTT.